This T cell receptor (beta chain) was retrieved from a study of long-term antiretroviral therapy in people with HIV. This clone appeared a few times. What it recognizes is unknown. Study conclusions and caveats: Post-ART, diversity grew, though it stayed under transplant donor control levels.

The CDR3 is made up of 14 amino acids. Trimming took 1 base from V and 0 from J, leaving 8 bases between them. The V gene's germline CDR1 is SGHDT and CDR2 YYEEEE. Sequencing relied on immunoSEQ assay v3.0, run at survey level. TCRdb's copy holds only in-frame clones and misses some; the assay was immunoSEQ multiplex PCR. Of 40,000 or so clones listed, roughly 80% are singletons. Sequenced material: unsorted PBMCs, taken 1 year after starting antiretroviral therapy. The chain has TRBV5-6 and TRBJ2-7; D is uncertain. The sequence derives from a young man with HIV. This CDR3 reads CASSLKGGSYEQYF. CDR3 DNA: TGTGCCAGCAGCTTGAAAGGTGGCTCCTACGAGCAGTACTTC.